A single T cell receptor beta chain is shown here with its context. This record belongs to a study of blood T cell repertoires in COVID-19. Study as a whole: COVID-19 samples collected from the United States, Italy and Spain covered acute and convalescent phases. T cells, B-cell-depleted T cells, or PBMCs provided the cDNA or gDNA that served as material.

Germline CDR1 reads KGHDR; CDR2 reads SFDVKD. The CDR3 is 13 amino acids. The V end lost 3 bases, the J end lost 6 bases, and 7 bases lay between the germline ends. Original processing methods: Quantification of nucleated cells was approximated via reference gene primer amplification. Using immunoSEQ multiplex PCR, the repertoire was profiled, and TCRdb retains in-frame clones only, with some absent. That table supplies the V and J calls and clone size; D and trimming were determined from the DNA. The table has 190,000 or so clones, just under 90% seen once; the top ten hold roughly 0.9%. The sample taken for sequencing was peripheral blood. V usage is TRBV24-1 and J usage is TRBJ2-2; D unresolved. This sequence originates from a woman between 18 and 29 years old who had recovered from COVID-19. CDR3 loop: CATSDPGPGELFF. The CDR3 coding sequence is TGTGCCACCAGTGATCCTGGCCCCGGGGAGCTGTTTTTT.